This is a list of T cell receptor beta chains from one sample in a study of CD8 T cells in Susac syndrome. Via MiXCR, TCRdb re-called the immunoSEQ multiplex PCR reads, giving one row per CDR3 protein. Here the sample spans around 200,000 distinct CDR3 sequences, nearly 97% being singletons. Sequenced material: CD4+ T cells from PBMCs. Every receptor here comes from a human donor with multiple sclerosis. The CDR3 runs from the conserved cysteine through the conserved F or W. A D gene is named only where the DNA matches it firmly. Size values are once, few and many counts, or a class for expanded clones, and some rows have none.

>TRBV7-2|once|TRBJ2-5|TRBD1
TGTGCCAGCAGCCCAGGGACAGCCTTAGAGACCCAGTACTTC
CASSPGTALETQYF
>TRBV15|once|TRBJ1-1|.
TGTGCCACCAGCTCAGGGTATACGACTGAAGCTTTCTTT
CATSSGYTTEAFF
>TRBV12-3/TRBV12-4|.|TRBJ2-5|.
TGTGCCAGCAGTTTAGCGCGGGCCGAAGCGACCCAGTACTTC
CASSLARAEATQYF
>TRBV12-3/TRBV12-4|.|TRBJ1-1|TRBD1
TGTGCCAGCAGTCTACGACAGGGGTGGACTGAAGCTTTCTTT
CASSLRQGWTEAFF
>TRBV7-2|.|TRBJ2-4|.
TGTGCCAGCAGCTGGGACACCTTAGCAGACATTCAGTACTTC
CASSWDTLADIQYF
>TRBV20-1|.|TRBJ2-1|.
TGCAGTGCTAGTAGGGGGATCTCCTACAATGAGCAGTTCTTC
CSASRGISYNEQFF
>TRBV19|.|TRBJ1-2|TRBD1
TGTGCCAGCAGAGACAGGGGGCGGGTTGGCTACACCTTC
CASRDRGRVGYTF
>TRBV13|few|TRBJ1-1|.
TGTGCCAGCAGCTTAGGGTGGAAAAACACTGAAGCTTTCTTT
CASSLGWKNTEAFF
>TRBV7-2|.|TRBJ1-6|TRBD1
TGTGCCAGCAGCTTTGGGGGGGACAGGTCTAATTCACCCCTCCACTTT
CASSFGGDRSNSPLHF
>TRBV28|.|TRBJ2-5|.
TGTGCCAGCAGTTTCAAAGGGAGCCCGCAAGAGACCCAGTACTTC
CASSFKGSPQETQYF
>TRBV3-1|.|TRBJ2-3|.
TGTGCCAGCAGCCTCGGACCGGATGTTACGCAGTATTTT
CASSLGPDVTQYF
>TRBV2|once|TRBJ2-7|.
TGTGCCAGCAGTCCCCACCTGGGAGAGCAGTACTTC
CASSPHLGEQYF
>TRBV20-1|.|TRBJ2-7|.
TGCAGTGCTAGACCCTCGGAGGGTGTGGAAGAGCAGTACTTC
CSARPSEGVEEQYF
>TRBV7-2|.|TRBJ2-1|TRBD2
TGTGCCAGCAGCCGTAGAGGGGGACTAGCGGGGTCCCAAAATGAGCAGTTCTTC
CASSRRGGLAGSQNEQFF
>TRBV5-1|.|TRBJ2-2|TRBD2
TGCGCCAGCAGCCTGACTAGCGGATACACCGGGGAGCTGTTTTTT
CASSLTSGYTGELFF
>TRBV20-1|.|TRBJ2-7|.
TGCAGTGCTTGGCGAAACGGGGGAGAGCAGTACTTC
CSAWRNGGEQYF
>TRBV12-3/TRBV12-4|.|TRBJ2-5|TRBD2
TGTGCCAGCAGCCCCGGGTCTGTGGCGGGGGGGCAGGAGACCCAGTACTTC
CASSPGSVAGGQETQYF
>TRBV6-2/TRBV6-3|.|TRBJ1-2|.
TGTGCCAGCAGTCACACACCCTCCGGGACTGCGGGGACCTTC
CASSHTPSGTAGTF
>TRBV5-1|.|TRBJ1-6|.
TGCGCCAGCAACAGAGATAATTCACCCCTCCACTTT
CASNRDNSPLHF
>TRBV30|.|TRBJ2-3|TRBD1
TGTGCCTGGAGTAGGGACAGCCGCACAGATACGCAGTATTTT
CAWSRDSRTDTQYF
>TRBV19|.|TRBJ1-5|.
TGTGCCAGTATAAAGGCAGGGGTCCTTCAGCCCCAGCATTTT
CASIKAGVLQPQHF
>TRBV12-3/TRBV12-4|.|TRBJ1-6|.
TGTGCCAGCAGTTTTGCGACGGGTAACTCCTATAATTCACCCCTCCACTTT
CASSFATGNSYNSPLHF
>TRBV28|.|TRBJ2-1|.
TGTGCCAGCAGTTTAGAAACACCCTACAATGAGCAGTTCTTC
CASSLETPYNEQFF
>TRBV5-1|.|TRBJ2-3|.
TGCGCCAGCAGCTTGGAGAGGTCGGCAGATACGCAGTATTTT
CASSLERSADTQYF
>TRBV30|.|TRBJ1-1|.
TGTGCCTGGAGTGTAGGCCCCGGTGAAGCTTTCTTT
CAWSVGPGEAFF
>TRBV4-3|.|TRBJ2-7|.
TGCGCCAGCAGCCAAGATCCAGGGAGCTACGAGCAGTACTTC
CASSQDPGSYEQYF
>TRBV29-1|.|TRBJ2-7|.
TGCAGCGTAACAAAGACAGGCCAGACCTACGAGCAGTACTTC
CSVTKTGQTYEQYF